This section outlines one T cell receptor (beta chain) sequence together with its context. The antigen is unknown. The entry originates in a study of T cell responses to AZD1222 COVID-19 vaccine. Study-level results: Close to half of spike-specific TCRs reportedly recognize unmutated variant regions. Clonal diversity was possibly underestimated, and white British individuals and females predominated among donors. The peak T cell response came first, and repertoires were sampled only after it.

The germline V gene encodes CDR1 LNHDA and CDR2 SQIVND (reference sequence). Trimming at V came to 2 bases and at J to 3 bases, leaving 9 bases not matched to a gene. The CDR3 is 18 amino acids. Libraries were prepared by immunoSEQ multiplex PCR; TCRdb keeps only in-frame clonotypes and omits some of them. The table lists around 140,000 clones, 65% to 90% of them singletons, with about 7.9% in the top ten. This TCR derives from an adult who received the MenACWY meningococcal vaccine as a control. The genes are TRBV19 and TRBJ1-5, with TRBD1 identical over 11 bases. Sample: peripheral blood, taken 28 days after the second dose of the MenACWY control vaccine. The CDR3, as DNA: TGTGCCAGTAGTATAAGGGGTGGACAGGGGGCCGACAATCAGCCCCAGCATTTT. Amino acid sequence: CASSIRGGQGADNQPQHF.